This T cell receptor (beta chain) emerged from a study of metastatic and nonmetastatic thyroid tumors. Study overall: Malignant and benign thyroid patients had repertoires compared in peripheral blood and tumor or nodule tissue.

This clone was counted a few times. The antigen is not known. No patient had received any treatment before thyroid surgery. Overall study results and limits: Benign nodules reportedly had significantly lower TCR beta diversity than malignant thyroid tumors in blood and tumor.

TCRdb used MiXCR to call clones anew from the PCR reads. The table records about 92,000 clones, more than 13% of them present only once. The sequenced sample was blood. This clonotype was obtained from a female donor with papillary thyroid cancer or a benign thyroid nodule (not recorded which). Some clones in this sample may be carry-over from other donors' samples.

The CDR3 spells CASSYEKGASSYNSPLHF. For the CDR3, the DNA is TGTGCCAGCAGTTACGAGAAGGGAGCGAGCTCATATAATTCACCCCTCCACTTT. V gene TRBV6-4 combines with J gene TRBJ1-6, with no clear D. CDR3 length: 18 amino acids. V dropped 5 bases and J dropped 4 bases, with 21 bases sitting between them. Germline V gene data show CDR1 as MRHNA and CDR2 as SNTAGT.